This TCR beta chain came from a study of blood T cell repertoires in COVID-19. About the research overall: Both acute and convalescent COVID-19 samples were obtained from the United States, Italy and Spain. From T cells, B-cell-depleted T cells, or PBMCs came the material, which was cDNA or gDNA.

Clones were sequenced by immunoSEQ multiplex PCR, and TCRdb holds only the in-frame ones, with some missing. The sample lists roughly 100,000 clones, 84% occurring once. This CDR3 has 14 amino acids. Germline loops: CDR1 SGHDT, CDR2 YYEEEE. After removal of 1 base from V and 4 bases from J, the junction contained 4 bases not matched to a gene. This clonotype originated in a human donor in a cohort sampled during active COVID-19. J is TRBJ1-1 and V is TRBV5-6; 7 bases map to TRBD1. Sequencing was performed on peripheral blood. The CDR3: CASSLPNRGTEAFF. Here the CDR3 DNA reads TGTGCCAGCAGCTTGCCTAACAGGGGCACTGAAGCTTTCTTT.